The T cell receptor beta chain under discussion was sequenced for a study of response to subunit inactivated influenza vaccine. Study conclusions and caveats: Each seasonal influenza vaccination recruits few new T cells, the authors suggested.

This clonotype was detected a few times. Its antigen is unidentified. Trimming at V came to 11 bases and at J to 10 bases, leaving 11 bases not matched to a gene. The CDR3 covers 13 residues. Germline V gene data show CDR1 as ENHRY and CDR2 as SYGVKD. TCRdb re-called the RT-PCR reads with MiXCR, one entry per CDR3 protein. Of 300,000 to 350,000 distinct CDR3 sequences listed, about 20% are singletons. The chain uses TRBV10-3 and TRBJ1-6, with TRBD1 matching over 7 bases. The input for sequencing was PBMCs from blood, taken approximately 22 months after vaccination. The TCR comes from a man aged 50 to 69 who received an inactivated influenza vaccine. The CDR3 coding sequence is TGTGCCGTACAGGGGCAACAGAGGTCACCCCTCCACTTT. It encodes CAVQGQQRSPLHF.